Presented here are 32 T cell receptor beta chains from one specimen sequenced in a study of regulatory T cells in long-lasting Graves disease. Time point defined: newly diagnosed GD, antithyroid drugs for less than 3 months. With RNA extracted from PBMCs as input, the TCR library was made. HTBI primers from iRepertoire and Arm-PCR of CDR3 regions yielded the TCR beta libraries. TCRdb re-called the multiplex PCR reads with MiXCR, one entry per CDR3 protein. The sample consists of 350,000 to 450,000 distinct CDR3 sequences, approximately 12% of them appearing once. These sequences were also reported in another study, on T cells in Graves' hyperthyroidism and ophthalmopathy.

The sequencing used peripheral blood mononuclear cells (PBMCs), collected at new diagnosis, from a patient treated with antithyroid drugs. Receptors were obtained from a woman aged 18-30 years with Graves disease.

As DNA, the CDR3 is TGTGCCAGCACCCTGGGAGGTGAAGCTTTCTTT. Encoded protein: CASTLGGEAFF. V and J are TRBV12-3 or TRBV12-4 and TRBJ1-1; D remains unclear. The CDR3 has 11 residues. V was clipped by 7 bases and J by 7 bases, with 10 bases between them.

Here the CDR3 reads CASSVGLESNEQFF. The CDR3 DNA is TGTGCCAGCAGTGTCGGACTAGAATCAAATGAGCAGTTCTTC. The chain combines TRBV27 with TRBJ2-1; 7 bases map to TRBD2. CDR1 is MNHEY, CDR2 SMNVEV, per germline (reference sequence). Trimming at V came to 5 bases and at J to 7 bases, leaving 8 bases not matched to a gene. The CDR3 contains 14 residues.

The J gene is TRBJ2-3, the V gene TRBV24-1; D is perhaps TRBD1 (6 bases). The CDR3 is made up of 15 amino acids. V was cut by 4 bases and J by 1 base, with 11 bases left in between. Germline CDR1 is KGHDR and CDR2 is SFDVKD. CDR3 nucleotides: TGTGCCACCAGTGAGGACAGAGGTGGCACAGATACGCAGTATTTT. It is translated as CATSEDRGGTDTQYF.

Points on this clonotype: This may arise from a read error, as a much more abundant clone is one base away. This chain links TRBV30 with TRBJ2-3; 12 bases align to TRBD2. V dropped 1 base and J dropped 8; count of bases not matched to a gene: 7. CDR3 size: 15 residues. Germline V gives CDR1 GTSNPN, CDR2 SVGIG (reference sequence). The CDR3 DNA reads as TGTGCCTGGAGTGCTAGCGGGGGGGCGGGAGGTACGCAGTATTTT. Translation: CAWSASGGAGGTQYF.

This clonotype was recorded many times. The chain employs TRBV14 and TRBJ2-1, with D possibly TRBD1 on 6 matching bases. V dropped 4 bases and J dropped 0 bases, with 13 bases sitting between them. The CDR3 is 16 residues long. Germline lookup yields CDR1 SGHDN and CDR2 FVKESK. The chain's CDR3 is CASSRSTGISYNEQFF. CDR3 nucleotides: TGTGCCAGCAGCCGCAGTACAGGGATCTCCTACAATGAGCAGTTCTTC.

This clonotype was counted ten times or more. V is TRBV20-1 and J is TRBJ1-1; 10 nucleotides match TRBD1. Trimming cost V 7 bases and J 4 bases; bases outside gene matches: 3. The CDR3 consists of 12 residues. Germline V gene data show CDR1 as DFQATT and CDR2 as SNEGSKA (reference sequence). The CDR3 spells CSGQGARTEAFF. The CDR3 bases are TGCAGTGGACAGGGGGCGCGCACTGAAGCTTTCTTT.

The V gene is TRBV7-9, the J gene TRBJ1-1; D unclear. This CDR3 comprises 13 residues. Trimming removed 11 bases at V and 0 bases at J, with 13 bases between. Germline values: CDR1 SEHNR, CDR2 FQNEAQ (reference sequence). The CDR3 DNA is TGTGCCGGAGAGAGGGTTATGAACACTGAAGCTTTCTTT. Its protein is CAGERVMNTEAFF. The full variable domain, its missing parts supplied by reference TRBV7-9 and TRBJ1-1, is DTGVSQNPRHKITKRGQNVTFRCDPISEHNRLYWYRQTLGQGPEFLTYFQNEAQLEKSRLLSDRFSAERPKGSFSTLEIQRTEQGDSAMYLCAGERVMNTEAFFGQGTRLTVV.

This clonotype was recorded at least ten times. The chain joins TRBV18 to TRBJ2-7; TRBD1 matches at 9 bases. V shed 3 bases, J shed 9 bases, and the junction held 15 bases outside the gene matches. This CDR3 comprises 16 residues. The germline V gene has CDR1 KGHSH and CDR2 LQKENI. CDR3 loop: CASSPFHSSGQGSQYV. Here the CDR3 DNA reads TGTGCCAGCTCACCTTTCCACTCATCGGGACAGGGATCGCAGTACGTC.

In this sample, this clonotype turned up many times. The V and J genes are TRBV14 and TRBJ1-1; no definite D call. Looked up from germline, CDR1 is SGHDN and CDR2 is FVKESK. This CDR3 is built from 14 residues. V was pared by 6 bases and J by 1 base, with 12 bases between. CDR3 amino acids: CASSLSWGNTEAFF. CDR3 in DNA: TGTGCCAGCAGTCTATCGTGGGGGAACACTGAAGCTTTCTTT.

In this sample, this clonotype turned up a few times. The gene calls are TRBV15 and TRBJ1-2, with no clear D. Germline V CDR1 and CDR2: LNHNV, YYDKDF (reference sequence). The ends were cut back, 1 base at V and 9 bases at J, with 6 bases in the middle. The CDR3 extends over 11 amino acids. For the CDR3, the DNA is TGTGCCACCAGCAGAGCCGGGAGCTACACCTTC. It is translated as CATSRAGSYTF.

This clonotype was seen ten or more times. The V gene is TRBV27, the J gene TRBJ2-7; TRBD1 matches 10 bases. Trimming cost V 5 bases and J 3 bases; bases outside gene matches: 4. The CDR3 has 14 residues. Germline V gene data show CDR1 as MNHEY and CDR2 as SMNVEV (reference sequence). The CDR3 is CASSGQGVHYEQYF. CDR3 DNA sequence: TGTGCCAGCAGTGGACAGGGGGTGCACTACGAGCAGTACTTC.

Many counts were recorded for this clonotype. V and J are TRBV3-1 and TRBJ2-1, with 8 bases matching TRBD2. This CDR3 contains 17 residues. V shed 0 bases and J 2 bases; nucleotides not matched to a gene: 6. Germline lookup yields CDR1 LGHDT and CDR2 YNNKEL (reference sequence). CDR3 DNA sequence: TGTGCCAGCAGCCAAGAATCGTTAGCGGGGCCCTACAATGAGCAGTTCTTC. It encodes CASSQESLAGPYNEQFF.

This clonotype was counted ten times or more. CDR3 protein: CAISAGGGGYTF. CDR3 nucleotides: TGTGCCATCAGTGCGGGAGGCGGGGGCTACACCTTC. The V gene is TRBV10-3, the J gene TRBJ1-2; D gene unclear. The germline V and J ends were trimmed by 4 bases and 8 bases, with 11 bases remaining between them. The CDR3 has 12 residues. Germline CDR1 reads ENHRY; CDR2 reads SYGVKD.

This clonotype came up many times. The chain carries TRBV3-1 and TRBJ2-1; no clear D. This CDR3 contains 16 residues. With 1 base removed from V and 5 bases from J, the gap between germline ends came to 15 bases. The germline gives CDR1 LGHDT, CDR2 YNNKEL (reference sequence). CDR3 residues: CASSQGLSRRDNEQFF. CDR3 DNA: TGTGCCAGCAGCCAAGGTTTGTCTAGGCGCGACAATGAGCAGTTCTTC.

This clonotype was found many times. CDR3 region: CASSWGQGGYEQYF. CDR3 DNA sequence: TGTGCCAGCAGCTGGGGACAGGGTGGCTACGAGCAGTACTTC. The rearrangement links TRBV7-2 to TRBJ2-7, with 9 bases aligning to TRBD1. This CDR3 is 14 amino acids long. Unmatched junction bases numbered 4, after V lost 4 bases and J lost 3 bases. The germline gives CDR1 SGHTA, CDR2 FQGNSA.

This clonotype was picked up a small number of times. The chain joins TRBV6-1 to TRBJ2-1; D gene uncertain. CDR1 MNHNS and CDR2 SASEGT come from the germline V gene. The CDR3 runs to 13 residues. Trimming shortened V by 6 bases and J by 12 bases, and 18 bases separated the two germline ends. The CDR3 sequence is CASRQTLYNWQFF. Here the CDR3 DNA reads TGTGCCAGCAGACAGACTCTTTACAATTGGCAGTTCTTC.

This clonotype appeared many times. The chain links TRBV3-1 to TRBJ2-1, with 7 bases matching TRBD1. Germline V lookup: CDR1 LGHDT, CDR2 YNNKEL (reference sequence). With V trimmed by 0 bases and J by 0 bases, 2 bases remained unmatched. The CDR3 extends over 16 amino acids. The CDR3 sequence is CASSQDPGGSYNEQFF. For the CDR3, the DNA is TGTGCCAGCAGCCAAGATCCAGGGGGCTCCTACAATGAGCAGTTCTTC.

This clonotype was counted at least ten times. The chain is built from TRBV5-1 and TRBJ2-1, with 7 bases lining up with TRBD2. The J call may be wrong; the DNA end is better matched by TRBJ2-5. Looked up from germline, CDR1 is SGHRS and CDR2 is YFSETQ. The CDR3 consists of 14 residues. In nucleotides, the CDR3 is TGCGCCAGCAGCTTGGGTGCGGGAGAAGAGACCCAGTACTTC. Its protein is CASSLGAGEETQYF.

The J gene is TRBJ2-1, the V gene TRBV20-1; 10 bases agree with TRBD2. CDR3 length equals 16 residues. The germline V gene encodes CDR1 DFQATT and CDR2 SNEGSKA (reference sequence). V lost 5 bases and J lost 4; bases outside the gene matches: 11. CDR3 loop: CSAQSYLAGEYNEQFF. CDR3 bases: TGCAGTGCTCAGAGCTATCTAGCGGGGGAGTACAATGAGCAGTTCTTC.

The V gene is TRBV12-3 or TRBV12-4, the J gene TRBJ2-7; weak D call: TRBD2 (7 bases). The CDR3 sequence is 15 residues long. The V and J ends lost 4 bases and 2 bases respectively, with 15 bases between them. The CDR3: CASSSAGEGAYEQYF. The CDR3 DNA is TGTGCCAGCAGTTCAGCAGGGGAGGGGGCCTACGAGCAGTACTTC.

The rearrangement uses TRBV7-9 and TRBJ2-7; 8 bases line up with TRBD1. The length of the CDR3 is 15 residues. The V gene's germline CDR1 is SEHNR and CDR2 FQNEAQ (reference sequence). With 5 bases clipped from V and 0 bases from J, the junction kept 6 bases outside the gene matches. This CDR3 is CASSGTGTGSYEQYF. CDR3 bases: TGTGCCAGCAGCGGGACCGGGACAGGCTCCTACGAGCAGTACTTC.

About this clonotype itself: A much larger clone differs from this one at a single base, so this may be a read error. The CDR3 spells CSVEDSLVAGELSF. The CDR3, as DNA: TGCAGCGTTGAGGATAGTTTAGTGGCCGGGGAGCTGTCTTTT. The chain employs TRBV29-1 and TRBJ2-2; D is perhaps TRBD2 (5 bases). The CDR3 extends over 14 amino acids. Per the germline V gene, CDR1 is SQVTM and CDR2 is ANQGSEA.

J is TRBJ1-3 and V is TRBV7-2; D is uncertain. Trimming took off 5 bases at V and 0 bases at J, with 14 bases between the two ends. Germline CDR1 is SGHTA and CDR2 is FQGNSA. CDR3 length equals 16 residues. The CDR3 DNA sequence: TGTGCCAGCAGCATAGAACCAGGCTTCTCTGGAAACACCATATATTTT. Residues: CASSIEPGFSGNTIYF. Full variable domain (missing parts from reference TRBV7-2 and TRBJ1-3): GAGVSQSPSNKVTEKGKDVELRCDPISGHTALYWYRQSLGQGLEFLIYFQGNSAPDKSGLPSDRFSAERTGGSVSTLTIQRTQQEDSAVYLCASSIEPGFSGNTIYFGEGSWLTVV.

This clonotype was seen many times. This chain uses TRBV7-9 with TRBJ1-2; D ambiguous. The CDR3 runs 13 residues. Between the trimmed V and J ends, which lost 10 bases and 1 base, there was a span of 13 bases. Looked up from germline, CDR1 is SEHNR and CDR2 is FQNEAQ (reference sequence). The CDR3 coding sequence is TGTGCCACCCGGAAGCCACTTAACTATGGCTACACCTTC. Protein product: CATRKPLNYGYTF.

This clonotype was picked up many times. CDR3 protein: CASSSWGPQETQYF. The CDR3 DNA sequence: TGTGCCAGCAGTTCCTGGGGGCCGCAAGAGACCCAGTACTTC. The chain links TRBV27 to TRBJ2-5; tentative D call: TRBD1 (6 bases). Per germline, CDR1 MNHEY and CDR2 SMNVEV (reference sequence). V lost 4 bases, J lost 2 bases, and 11 bases lay in between. The CDR3 length is 14 residues.

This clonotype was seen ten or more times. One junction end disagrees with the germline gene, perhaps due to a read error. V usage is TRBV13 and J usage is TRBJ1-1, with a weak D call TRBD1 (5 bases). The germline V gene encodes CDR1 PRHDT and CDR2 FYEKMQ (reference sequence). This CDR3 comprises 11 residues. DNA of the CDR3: TGTGCCAGCAGCTTAGCCACGTGGGGGTTTTTT. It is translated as CASSLATWGFF.

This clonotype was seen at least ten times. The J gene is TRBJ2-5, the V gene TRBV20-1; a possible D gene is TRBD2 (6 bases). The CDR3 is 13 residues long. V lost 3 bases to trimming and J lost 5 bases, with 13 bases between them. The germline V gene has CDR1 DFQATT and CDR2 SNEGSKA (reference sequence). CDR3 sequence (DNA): TGCAGTGCTAGGGGAGGTAGGGCGGAGACCCAGTACTTC. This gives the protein CSARGGRAETQYF.

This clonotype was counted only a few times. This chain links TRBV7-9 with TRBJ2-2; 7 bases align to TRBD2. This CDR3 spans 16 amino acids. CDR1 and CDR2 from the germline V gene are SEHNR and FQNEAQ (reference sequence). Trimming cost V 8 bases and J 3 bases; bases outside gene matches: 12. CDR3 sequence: CASRGLREGHTGELFF. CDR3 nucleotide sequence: TGTGCCAGCCGCGGACTGAGGGAGGGACACACCGGGGAGCTGTTTTTT. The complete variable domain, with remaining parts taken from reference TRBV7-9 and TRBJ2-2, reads DTGVSQNPRHKITKRGQNVTFRCDPISEHNRLYWYRQTLGQGPEFLTYFQNEAQLEKSRLLSDRFSAERPKGSFSTLEIQRTEQGDSAMYLCASRGLREGHTGELFFGEGSRLTVL.

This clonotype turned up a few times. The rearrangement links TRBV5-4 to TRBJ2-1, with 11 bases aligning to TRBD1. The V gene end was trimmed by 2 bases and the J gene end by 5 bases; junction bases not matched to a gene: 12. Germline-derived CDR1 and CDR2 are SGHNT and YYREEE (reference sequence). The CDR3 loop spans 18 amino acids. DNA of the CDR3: TGTGCCAGCAGCTTAGACTTTCGGGACAGGGGGGTACACAATGAGCAGTTCTTC. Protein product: CASSLDFRDRGVHNEQFF.

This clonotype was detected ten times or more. CDR3 bases: TGTGCCAGCAGCGTAGGGACAGGGGTTGGCTACACCTTC. Translation: CASSVGTGVGYTF. The chain couples TRBV9 to TRBJ1-2; 9 bases map to TRBD1. The V segment lost 0 bases and the J segment 7 bases; nucleotides outside the gene matches: 1. There are 13 residues in the CDR3. The germline V gene encodes CDR1 SGDLS and CDR2 YYNGEE.

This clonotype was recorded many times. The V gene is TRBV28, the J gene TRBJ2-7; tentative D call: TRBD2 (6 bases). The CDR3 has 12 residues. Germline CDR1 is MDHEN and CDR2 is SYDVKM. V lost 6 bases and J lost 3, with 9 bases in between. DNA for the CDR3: TGTGCCAGCAGAAGCGGGCTCTACGAGCAGTACTTC. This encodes CASRSGLYEQYF.

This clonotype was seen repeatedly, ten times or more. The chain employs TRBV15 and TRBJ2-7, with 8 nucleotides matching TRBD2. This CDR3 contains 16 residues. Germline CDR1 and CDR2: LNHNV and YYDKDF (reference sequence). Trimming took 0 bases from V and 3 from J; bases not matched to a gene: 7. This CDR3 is CATSRDRSGSRYEQYF. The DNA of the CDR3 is TGTGCCACCAGCAGAGATAGGAGCGGGAGTCGCTACGAGCAGTACTTC.